Listed here are 18 T cell receptor beta chains from one sample, sequenced in a study of OX40 agonist ivuxolimab in advanced cancers. Profiled with immunoSEQ multiplex PCR; TCRdb holds only in-frame clones, not every one. The table shows 65,000 to 80,000 clones, with approximately 89% occurring only once. The sample consisted of CD4+ or CD8+ T cells sorted from blood, taken in a trial of the OX40 agonist ivuxolimab. All receptors come from an adult with an advanced solid tumor such as melanoma, head and neck, liver or kidney cancer.

This chain connects TRBV7-2 to TRBJ1-4; D ambiguous. This CDR3 spans 14 amino acids. Trimming took 1 base from V and 11 from J, leaving 14 bases between them. The germline CDR1 and CDR2 sequences are SGHTA and FQGNSA. This CDR3 is CASSLDSEVAKLFF. The CDR3, as DNA: TGTGCCAGCAGCTTAGATTCTGAGGTTGCCAAACTGTTTTTT.

V usage is TRBV5-4 and J usage is TRBJ2-5, with no clear D. The CDR3 has 17 residues. Deletions cut 0 bases from V and 2 bases from J, with 17 bases between. CDR1 is SGHNT, CDR2 YYREEE, per germline (reference sequence). DNA for the CDR3: TGTGCCAGCAGCTTGGCCATGTTCGGGTTGTGGCAAGAGACCCAGTACTTC. It yields the protein CASSLAMFGLWQETQYF. Supplemented by reference TRBV5-4 and TRBJ2-5, the full variable domain reads ETGVTQSPTHLIKTRGQQVTLRCSSQSGHNTVSWYQQALGQGPQFIFQYYREEENGRGNFPPRFSGLQFPNYSSELNVNALELDDSALYLCASSLAMFGLWQETQYFGPGTRLLVL.

This sequence joins TRBV20-1 and TRBJ2-2; unclear D gene. The CDR3 is 11 amino acids. The germline V gene encodes CDR1 DFQATT and CDR2 SNEGSKA (reference sequence). Trimming stripped 4 bases from V and 6 bases from J, with 6 bases between. CDR3 loop: CSAMRAGELFF. The CDR3 nucleotides read TGCAGTGCTATGCGAGCCGGGGAGCTGTTTTTT.

This chain links TRBV2 with TRBJ2-1; 8 nucleotides line up with TRBD2. CDR3 length: 15 residues. Germline loops: CDR1 SNHLY, CDR2 FYNNEI. J was trimmed by 0 bases and V by 7 bases; bases with no gene match: 5. The CDR3 DNA sequence: TGTGCCAGCACGTCGGGGGGGAACTCCTACAATGAGCAGTTCTTC. Translation: CASTSGGNSYNEQFF. The entire variable domain, with the rest obtained from reference TRBV2 and TRBJ2-1, is as follows: EPEVTQTPSHQVTQMGQEVILRCVPISNHLYFYWYRQILGQKVEFLVSFYNNEISEKSEIFDDQFSVERPDGSNFTLKIRSTKLEDSAMYFCASTSGGNSYNEQFFGPGTRLTVL.

The J gene is TRBJ2-7, the V gene TRBV2; 8 nucleotides line up with TRBD1. Losses at the gene ends were 6 bases for V and 3 bases for J; bases not matched to a gene: 7. The length of the CDR3 is 14 residues. Germline CDR1 and CDR2: SNHLY and FYNNEI. This CDR3 reads CASRGQAPDYEQYF. As DNA, the CDR3 is TGTGCCAGCAGGGGACAGGCCCCCGACTACGAGCAGTACTTC.

A few counts support this clone. The chain has TRBV19 and TRBJ1-5; maybe TRBD1 (5 bases). The CDR3 contains 15 residues. The V gene's germline CDR1 is LNHDA and CDR2 SQIVND (reference sequence). Trimming shortened V by 5 bases and J by 0 bases, and 11 bases separated the two germline ends. The CDR3 spells CASSLGTYSNQPQHF. The CDR3 DNA reads as TGTGCCAGTAGTCTCGGGACTTATAGCAATCAGCCCCAGCATTTT.

The CDR3 bases are TGTGCCAGCAGTTATTGGGGAGAGACCCAGTACTTC. This translates into CASSYWGETQYF. The chain joins TRBV6-6 to TRBJ2-5; no clear D. V dropped 3 bases and J dropped 4 bases, with 6 bases sitting between them. The CDR3 consists of 12 residues. CDR1 and CDR2 from the germline V gene are MNHNY and SVGAGI (reference sequence).

The chain joins TRBV29-1 to TRBJ1-2; D is ambiguous. Germline V gene sequence: CDR1 SQVTM, CDR2 ANQGSEA. This CDR3 has 13 amino acids. V lost 3 bases, J lost 0 bases, and 8 bases lay in between. CDR3 protein: CSVDVGANYGYTF. The CDR3 bases are TGCAGCGTTGATGTCGGGGCTAACTATGGCTACACCTTC.

The rearrangement joins TRBV21-1 to TRBJ1-5. TRBV21-1 is a pseudogene. There are 17 residues in the CDR3. For the CDR3, the DNA is TGTGCCAGCAGCAAAGGGTCCGTCGGTAGGGCGGGTCAGCCCCAGCATTTT. It translates to CASSKGSVGRAGQPQHF.

The rearrangement uses TRBV7-9 and TRBJ1-4; D call uncertain. Germline CDR1 is SEHNR and CDR2 is FQNEAQ (reference sequence). There are 15 residues in the CDR3. V gave up 1 base and J gave up 4 bases, with 10 bases separating them. The CDR3 DNA is TGTGCCAGCAGCTTAGGGAGGGCAGTTAATGAAAAACTGTTTTTT. Amino acid sequence: CASSLGRAVNEKLFF.

The J gene is TRBJ2-4, the V gene TRBV18; tentative D call: TRBD1 (6 bases). The V and J ends lost 0 bases and 0 bases respectively, with 15 bases between them. The CDR3 has 18 residues. The germline CDR1 and CDR2 sequences are KGHSH and LQKENI. This CDR3 is CASSPPGQFELAKNIQYF. DNA of the CDR3: TGTGCCAGCTCACCACCCGGACAGTTCGAACTAGCCAAAAACATTCAGTACTTC. The complete variable domain, with remaining parts taken from reference TRBV18 and TRBJ2-4, reads NAGVMQNPRHLVRRRGQEARLRCSPMKGHSHVYWYRQLPEEGLKFMVYLQKENIIDESGMPKERFSAEFPKEGPSILRIQQVVRGDSAAYFCASSPPGQFELAKNIQYFGAGTRLSVL.

The V and J genes are TRBV23-1 and TRBJ2-7, with 7 positions matching TRBD2. TRBV23-1 is assigned to the ORF class and has an uncertain function. The CDR3 runs to 15 residues. The V gene end was trimmed by 0 bases and the J gene end by 2 bases; junction bases not matched to a gene: 4. The CDR3 DNA reads TGCGCCAGCAGTCAATCACGGACTAGGACCTACGAGCAGTACTTC. The encoded protein is CASSQSRTRTYEQYF.

This chain links TRBV18 with TRBJ2-7, with TRBD2 matching over 8 bases. After removal of 5 bases from V and 5 bases from J, the junction contained 5 bases not matched to a gene. Germline loops: CDR1 KGHSH, CDR2 LQKENI. This CDR3 has 13 residues. This CDR3 reads CASSTGTSDEQYF. The CDR3 region has the DNA TGTGCCAGCTCAACAGGGACTAGTGACGAGCAGTACTTC.

This chain's CDR3 is CASSLADYSYEQYF. The DNA for the CDR3 is TGTGCCAGCAGTTTGGCGGACTACTCCTACGAGCAGTACTTC. V and J are TRBV27 and TRBJ2-7; the D gene is possibly TRBD2 (6 bases). The CDR3 loop spans 14 amino acids. The germline V and J ends were trimmed by 3 bases and 0 bases, with 9 bases remaining between them. Germline V gene sequence: CDR1 MNHEY, CDR2 SMNVEV (reference sequence).

J is TRBJ1-5 and V is TRBV7-9; D gene ambiguous. Germline CDR1 is SEHNR and CDR2 is FQNEAQ (reference sequence). Deletions cut 7 bases from V and 6 bases from J, with 13 bases between. This CDR3 region has 13 residues. CDR3 in amino acids: CASTGSWSQPQHF. The CDR3 nucleotides read TGTGCCAGCACGGGCTCCTGGAGTCAGCCCCAGCATTTT.

The rearrangement joins TRBV21-1 to TRBJ2-2; the DNA was not used to check the table's D call, TRBD2. TRBV21-1 is listed as a pseudogene. CDR3 size: 15 residues. The CDR3, as DNA: TGTGCCAGCAGCAGATCTAGCGGGAGGAGGGGGGAGCTGTTTTTT. Its protein is CASSRSSGRRGELFF.

A few counts support this clone. The chain joins TRBV10-3 to TRBJ2-7; 13 bases agree with TRBD2. The CDR3 consists of 15 residues. Germline trimming cut 4 bases from V and 2 bases from J; bases unmatched to any gene: 2. From germline, CDR1 is ENHRY and CDR2 SYGVKD. Written as DNA, the CDR3 is TGTGCCATCAGTGTAGGGACTAGCGGGACCTACGAGCAGTACTTC. This codes for CAISVGTSGTYEQYF.

This sequence joins TRBV7-2 and TRBJ2-2; the D gene is possibly TRBD1 (7 bases). CDR1 SGHTA and CDR2 FQGNSA come from the germline V gene. The CDR3 has 15 residues. V was pared by 7 bases and J by 8 bases, with 20 bases between. CDR3 DNA: TGTGCCAGCACCGCACGACAGGGCGGGGTAGGGGAGCTGTTTTTT. Its protein is CASTARQGGVGELFF. The full variable domain, completed using reference TRBV7-2 and TRBJ2-2, is GAGVSQSPSNKVTEKGKDVELRCDPISGHTALYWYRQSLGQGLEFLIYFQGNSAPDKSGLPSDRFSAERTGGSVSTLTIQRTQQEDSAVYLCASTARQGGVGELFFGEGSRLTVL.